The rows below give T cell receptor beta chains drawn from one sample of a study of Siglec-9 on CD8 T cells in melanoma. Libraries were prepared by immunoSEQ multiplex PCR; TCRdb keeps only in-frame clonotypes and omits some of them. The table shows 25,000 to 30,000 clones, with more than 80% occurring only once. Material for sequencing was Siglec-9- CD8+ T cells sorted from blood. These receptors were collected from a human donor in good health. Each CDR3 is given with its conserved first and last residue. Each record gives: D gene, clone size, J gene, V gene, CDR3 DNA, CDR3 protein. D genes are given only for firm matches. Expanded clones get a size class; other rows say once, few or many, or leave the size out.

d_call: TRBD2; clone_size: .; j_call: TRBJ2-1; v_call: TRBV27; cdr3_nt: TGTGCCAGCAGTCACCTACCTCTAGCGGATGAGCAGTTCTTC; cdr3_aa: CASSHLPLADEQFF
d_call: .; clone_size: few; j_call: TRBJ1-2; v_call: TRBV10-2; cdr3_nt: TGCGCCAGCAGTGAGTCGCTTGCCTACACCTTC; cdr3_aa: CASSESLAYTF
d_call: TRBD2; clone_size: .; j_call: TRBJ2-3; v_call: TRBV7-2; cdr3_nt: TGTGCCAGCAGCACCGACGATGCGCGGGAGGGCCTAGGGGATACGCAGTATTTT; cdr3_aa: CASSTDDAREGLGDTQYF
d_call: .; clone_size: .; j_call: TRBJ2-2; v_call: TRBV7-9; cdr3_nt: TGTGCCAGCAGCTTAGATTGGGCAGGGCCCACCGGGGAGCTGTTTTTT; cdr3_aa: CASSLDWAGPTGELFF
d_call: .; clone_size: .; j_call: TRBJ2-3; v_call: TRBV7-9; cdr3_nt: TGTGCCAGCAGCCCTCAGCACACAGATACGCAGTATTTT; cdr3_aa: CASSPQHTDTQYF
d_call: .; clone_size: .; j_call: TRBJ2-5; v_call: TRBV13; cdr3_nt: TGTGCCAGCAGCTTAAGTGGGGGAGGTGTGGTAGAGACCCAGTACTTC; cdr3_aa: CASSLSGGGVVETQYF
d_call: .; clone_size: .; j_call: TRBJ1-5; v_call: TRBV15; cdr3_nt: TGTGCCACCAGCCAAGGGAATCAGCCCCAGCATTTT; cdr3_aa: CATSQGNQPQHF
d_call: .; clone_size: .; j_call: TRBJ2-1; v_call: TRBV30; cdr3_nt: TGTGCCTGGGGAGATGGGACGGTGACCTACAATGAGCAGTTCTTC; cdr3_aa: CAWGDGTVTYNEQFF
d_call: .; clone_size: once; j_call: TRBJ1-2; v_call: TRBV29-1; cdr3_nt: TGCAGCGTTGACTGGACAGAAGTCTATGGCTACACCTTC; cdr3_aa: CSVDWTEVYGYTF
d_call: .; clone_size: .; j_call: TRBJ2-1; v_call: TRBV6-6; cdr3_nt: TGTGCCAGCACCCAAGGGCGGACCTACAATGAGCAGTTCTTC; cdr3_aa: CASTQGRTYNEQFF
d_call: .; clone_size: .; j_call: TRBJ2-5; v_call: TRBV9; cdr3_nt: TGTGCCAGCAGCGTAGCGGATATGTGGGAGACCCAGTACTTC; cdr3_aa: CASSVADMWETQYF
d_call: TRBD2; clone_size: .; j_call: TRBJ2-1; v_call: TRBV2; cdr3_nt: TGTGCCAGCAGTGAACTTTTGGCGGGAGGGCAGAATGAGCAGTTCTTC; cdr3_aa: CASSELLAGGQNEQFF
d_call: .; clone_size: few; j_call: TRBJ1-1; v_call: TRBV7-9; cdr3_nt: TGTGCCAGCAGCTTAGCGGCAGGGTCGAACACTGAAGCTTTCTTT; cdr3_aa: CASSLAAGSNTEAFF
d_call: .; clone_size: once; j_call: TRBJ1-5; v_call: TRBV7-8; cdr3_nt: TGTGCCAGCAGCCCAGGGGTTGCTTTGGGTCAGCCCCAGCATTTT; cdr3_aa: CASSPGVALGQPQHF
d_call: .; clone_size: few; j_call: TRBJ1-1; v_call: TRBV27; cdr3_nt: TGTGCCAGCAGTCCCCATACACTGTCCACTGAAGCTTTCTTT; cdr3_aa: CASSPHTLSTEAFF
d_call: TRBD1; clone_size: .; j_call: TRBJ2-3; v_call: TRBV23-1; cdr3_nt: TGCGCCAGCACGGAGGGACAGGGGGTTGCAGATACGCAGTATTTT; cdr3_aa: CASTEGQGVADTQYF
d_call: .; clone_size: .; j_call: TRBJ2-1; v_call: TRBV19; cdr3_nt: TGTGCCAGTAGTATAGCCTCTGCGGGGCCGTACAATGAGCAGTTCTTC; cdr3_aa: CASSIASAGPYNEQFF